The present entry profiles one T cell receptor beta chain with its context. Its matching antigen is unknown. TCRdb's copy holds only in-frame clones and misses some; the assay was immunoSEQ multiplex PCR. The table includes more than 4,000 clones, around three fifths detected once. Germline assignment: CDR1 MNHEY and CDR2 SMNVEV (reference sequence). The CDR3 length is 14 residues. Trimming removed 2 bases from V and 4 bases from J, with 9 bases in between. These data originate in a study of CD8 T cell repertoires and HIV-1 epitope variants. Overall study context: Separate wells received one of Twenty-five Gag or Nef variant peptides. Tested: three Gag epitope families, Nef HW9 and YT9. Separate from the cultures, 1M uncultured T cells served as baseline. Autologous T cell-negative cells served as antigen-presenting cells in equal numbers.

This rearrangement joins TRBV27 to TRBJ2-1, with a weak D call TRBD2 (6 bases). The sequence came from a male donor with HIV. The specimen was cultured CD8+ T cells derived from PBMCs. The CDR3 protein is CASSLGDSYNEQFF. The CDR3 bases are TGTGCCAGCAGTTTAGGGGACTCGTACAATGAGCAGTTCTTC.